The 26 T cell receptor beta chains listed next were all sequenced from one sample in a study of cytomegalovirus exposure and HLA in healthy donors. PCR amplification relied on 60 Vbeta primers (plus 13 Jbeta primers). TCRdb keeps only in-frame clones here, not all; method: immunoSEQ multiplex PCR. The table shows more than 150,000 clones, with approximately 79% occurring only once. The sample was PBMCs. The receptor set was obtained from a girl aged 10-17 years in good health and CMV-seropositive.

The rearrangement links TRBV13 to TRBJ1-3, with D maybe TRBD1 (6 bases). Per germline, CDR1 PRHDT and CDR2 FYEKMQ (reference sequence). Trimming shortened V by 0 bases and J by 1 base, and 10 bases separated the two germline ends. CDR3 length equals 16 residues. The CDR3 nucleotides read TGTGCCAGCAGCTTAGGCACGGACAGATCTGGAAACACCATATATTTT. Translation: CASSLGTDRSGNTIYF.

The count of this clone is one. The chain couples TRBV5-6 to TRBJ2-7, with TRBD2 matching over 8 bases. The junction had 8 bases not matched to a gene; V was cut back by 4 bases and J by 5 bases. Germline V lookup: CDR1 SGHDT, CDR2 YYEEEE. The CDR3 loop spans 14 amino acids. The CDR3 sequence is CASSPYGGVDEQYF. CDR3 coding DNA: TGTGCCAGCAGCCCTTACGGGGGGGTCGACGAGCAGTACTTC.

The V and J genes are TRBV19 and TRBJ2-7, with a weak D call TRBD2 (5 bases). The germline V and J ends were trimmed by 9 bases and 2 bases, with 5 bases remaining between them. Germline V gives CDR1 LNHDA, CDR2 SQIVND (reference sequence). The CDR3 runs 10 residues. This chain's CDR3 is CASGAYEQYF. Written as DNA, the CDR3 is TGTGCCAGCGGGGCCTACGAGCAGTACTTC.

This clone was recorded a few times. The gene calls are TRBV10-3 and TRBJ2-7, with 7 bases lining up with TRBD1. Germline lookup yields CDR1 ENHRY and CDR2 SYGVKD. This CDR3 is 16 amino acids long. The ends lost 0 bases at V and 3 bases at J; junction bases unmatched: 8. CDR3 nucleotide sequence: TGTGCCATCAGTGAGTCGAAGACGGACAGGTTCTACGAGCAGTACTTC. This sequence encodes CAISESKTDRFYEQYF.

V and J are TRBV11-3 and TRBJ2-5; maybe TRBD1 (6 bases). V was trimmed by 5 bases and J by 5 bases, leaving 12 bases between them. Germline V gives CDR1 SGHNT, CDR2 YENEEA. This CDR3 region has 13 residues. The CDR3: CASSPTQGETQYF. CDR3 nucleotide sequence: TGTGCCAGCAGCCCAACCCAGGGGGAGACCCAGTACTTC.

The V and J genes are TRBV5-1 and TRBJ1-2; 7 nucleotides match TRBD1. J lost 4 bases, V lost 4 bases, and 10 bases had no gene match. Germline loops: CDR1 SGHRS, CDR2 YFSETQ. The CDR3 is 15 amino acids. CDR3 residues: CASSDVRGHGYGYTF. DNA for the CDR3: TGCGCCAGCAGCGACGTAAGGGGGCATGGCTATGGCTACACCTTC.

J is TRBJ1-3 and V is TRBV30, with 7 bases aligning to TRBD1. After removal of 3 bases from V and 0 bases from J, the junction contained 2 bases not matched to a gene. The CDR3 contains 14 residues. Germline CDR1 reads GTSNPN; CDR2 reads SVGIG (reference sequence). The CDR3 is CAWRGTVSGNTIYF. The CDR3 region has the DNA TGTGCCTGGAGGGGGACAGTCTCTGGAAACACCATATATTTT.

The chain has TRBV7-9 and TRBJ1-1; TRBD1 aligns across 8 bases. The CDR3 contains 14 residues. With 3 bases clipped from V and 5 bases from J, the junction kept 5 bases outside the gene matches. Germline V lookup: CDR1 SEHNR, CDR2 FQNEAQ (reference sequence). DNA for the CDR3: TGTGCCAGCAGCTTCCAGGGGGCGGGAACTGAAGCTTTCTTT. Translation: CASSFQGAGTEAFF.

V usage is TRBV5-1 and J usage is TRBJ1-1; maybe TRBD1 (6 bases). The V gene lost 0 bases and the J gene lost 1 base, with 7 bases spanning the gap. This CDR3 has 14 residues. Germline V gives CDR1 SGHRS, CDR2 YFSETQ. This chain's CDR3 is CASSLARGNTEAFF. Here the CDR3 DNA reads TGCGCCAGCAGCTTGGCCAGGGGGAACACTGAAGCTTTCTTT.

The rearrangement uses TRBV29-1 and TRBJ1-4; D gene ambiguous. V gave up 4 bases and J gave up 0 bases, with 9 bases separating them. This CDR3 spans 14 amino acids. The germline V gene encodes CDR1 SQVTM and CDR2 ANQGSEA. The CDR3 DNA is TGCAGCGTTGCGTTGACTTCAACTAATGAAAAACTGTTTTTT. Residues: CSVALTSTNEKLFF.

The rearrangement links TRBV6-1 to TRBJ1-2; D not certain. CDR1 and CDR2 (germline): MNHNS, SASEGT. Between the trimmed V and J ends, which lost 4 bases and 6 bases, there was a span of 12 bases. The CDR3 has 13 residues. The CDR3 DNA is TGTGCCAGCAGTGTCACGGGGAAAGATGGCTACACCTTC. It translates to CASSVTGKDGYTF.

The chain has TRBV25-1 and TRBJ2-3, with D unresolved. The V gene lost 3 bases and the J gene lost 0 bases, with 16 bases spanning the gap. CDR1 and CDR2 (germline): MGHDK, SYGVNS. The CDR3 has 17 residues. This CDR3 is CASSDITAGASTDTQYF. Here the CDR3 DNA reads TGTGCCAGCAGTGATATTACGGCTGGAGCAAGCACAGATACGCAGTATTTT. Using reference TRBV25-1 and TRBJ2-3 for the parts outside the CDR3, the full variable domain is EADIYQTPRYLVIGTGKKITLECSQTMGHDKMYWYQQDPGMELHLIHYSYGVNSTEKGDLSSESTVSRIRTEHFPLTLESARPSHTSQYLCASSDITAGASTDTQYFGPGTRLTVL.

This clone was recorded only once. The chain has TRBV7-2 and TRBJ2-5; D not resolved. V was shortened by 3 bases and J by 3 bases, with 11 bases between the two germline ends. This CDR3 spans 14 amino acids. The germline V gene encodes CDR1 SGHTA and CDR2 FQGNSA. The DNA for the CDR3 is TGTGCCAGCAGCTTTAATTCAGGCAAAGAGACCCAGTACTTC. Translation: CASSFNSGKETQYF.

The chain recombines TRBV10-3 with TRBJ1-5, with 9 bases that match TRBD1. The CDR3 consists of 14 residues. V dropped 8 bases and J dropped 7; count of bases not matched to a gene: 9. CDR1 is ENHRY and CDR2 is SYGVKD in the germline V gene. Written as DNA, the CDR3 is TGTGCCATCGGACGGGACAGGGAAGGACAGCCCCAGCATTTT. Translated: CAIGRDREGQPQHF.

This clone was seen once. This chain joins TRBV5-1 and TRBJ1-4, with D hard to call. The CDR3 has 13 amino acids. Per the germline V gene, CDR1 is SGHRS and CDR2 is YFSETQ. V was shortened by 2 bases and J by 10 bases, with 12 bases between the two germline ends. CDR3 coding DNA: TGCGCCAGCAGCTTCGGCGACGGAGGAAAACTGTTTTTT. Translation: CASSFGDGGKLFF. The entire variable domain, with the rest obtained from reference TRBV5-1 and TRBJ1-4, is as follows: KAGVTQTPRYLIKTRGQQVTLSCSPISGHRSVSWYQQTPGQGLQFLFEYFSETQRNKGNFPGRFSGRQFSNSRSEMNVSTLELGDSALYLCASSFGDGGKLFFGSGTQLSVL.

The chain has TRBV7-9 and TRBJ2-5; 8 nucleotides agree with TRBD1. Trimming at V came to 3 bases and at J to 4 bases, leaving 7 bases not matched to a gene. CDR3 size: 15 residues. Germline V gives CDR1 SEHNR, CDR2 FQNEAQ (reference sequence). This CDR3 is CASSFGQGSAETQYF. CDR3 DNA: TGTGCCAGCAGCTTTGGACAGGGATCTGCAGAGACCCAGTACTTC.

The V gene is TRBV2, the J gene TRBJ1-5; the match to TRBD1 covers 10 bases. This CDR3 is 15 amino acids long. Germline V gives CDR1 SNHLY, CDR2 FYNNEI. With 7 bases clipped from V and 0 bases from J, the junction kept 3 bases outside the gene matches. This CDR3 is CASKGQGDSNQPQHF. The CDR3 coding sequence is TGTGCCAGCAAAGGACAGGGGGATAGCAATCAGCCCCAGCATTTT.

J is TRBJ1-4 and V is TRBV5-1, with D unresolved. This CDR3 spans 14 amino acids. The germline V and J ends were trimmed by 1 base and 7 bases, with 11 bases remaining between them. Germline lookup yields CDR1 SGHRS and CDR2 YFSETQ. Written as DNA, the CDR3 is TGCGCCAGCAGCTTGACCATTTCCGGTGAAAAACTGTTTTTT. Amino acids: CASSLTISGEKLFF.

In this sample, this clone turned up once. J is TRBJ2-3 and V is TRBV14, with TRBD2 matching over 8 bases. Unmatched junction bases numbered 9, after V lost 2 bases and J lost 5 bases. This CDR3 has 16 amino acids. Germline CDR1 is SGHDN and CDR2 is FVKESK. The CDR3 reads CASSQTGTRSGDTQYF. The CDR3 DNA reads as TGTGCCAGCAGCCAAACCGGGACTAGAAGCGGAGATACGCAGTATTTT.

V gene TRBV5-5 combines with J gene TRBJ2-2; D is undetermined. This CDR3 is built from 15 residues. The V end was cut by 4 bases, the J end by 5 bases, with 15 bases between. Germline lookup yields CDR1 SGHKS and CDR2 YYEKEE (reference sequence). The CDR3 bases are TGTGCCAGCAGCCTTGGAGTAGCCGGGACCGGGGAGCTGTTTTTT. Its protein product is CASSLGVAGTGELFF.

The J gene is TRBJ1-6, the V gene TRBV6-1; D unresolved. Germline V gene lookup returns CDR1 MNHNS and CDR2 SASEGT. V gave up 2 bases and J gave up 2 bases, with 10 bases separating them. The CDR3 sequence is 16 residues long. CDR3 residues: CASSESIQPYNSPLHF. CDR3 sequence (DNA): TGTGCCAGCAGTGAAAGTATACAGCCCTATAATTCACCCCTCCACTTT.

Concerning this clone: Other DNA sequences in this specimen translate into the identical CDR3. The rearrangement joins TRBV5-1 to TRBJ2-1; TRBD2 matches 9 bases. V was pared by 5 bases and J by 4 bases, with 4 bases of the junction left unmatched. Germline CDR1 and CDR2: SGHRS and YFSETQ. This CDR3 has 14 residues. The CDR3 reads CASSSSGGYNEQFF. In nucleotides, the CDR3 is TGCGCCAGCAGTTCGAGCGGGGGGTACAATGAGCAGTTCTTC.

The chain combines TRBV2 with TRBJ2-3, with 11 bases matching TRBD2. V lost 5 bases to trimming and J lost 3 bases; unmatched junction nucleotides: 7. Germline V CDR1 and CDR2: SNHLY, FYNNEI. This CDR3 has 16 residues. CDR3 nucleotides: TGTGCCAGCAGTCCAACTAGCGGGGGATGGACAGATACGCAGTATTTT. It encodes CASSPTSGGWTDTQYF.

The V and J genes are TRBV27 and TRBJ1-5; 7 nucleotides line up with TRBD1. The CDR3 extends over 15 amino acids. J lost 2 bases, V lost 5 bases, and 6 bases had no gene match. CDR1 MNHEY and CDR2 SMNVEV come from the germline V gene (reference sequence). DNA for the CDR3: TGTGCCAGCAGTGAAGACAGGGTCGGCAATCAGCCCCAGCATTTT. Amino acid sequence: CASSEDRVGNQPQHF.

The CDR3 sequence: CASSVVRGGGTEAFF. The CDR3 DNA reads TGTGCCAGCAGCGTAGTTCGGGGAGGGGGCACTGAAGCTTTCTTT. The V call is TRBV9, the J call TRBJ1-1; a possible D gene is TRBD1 (6 bases). The CDR3 has 15 amino acids. Germline values: CDR1 SGDLS, CDR2 YYNGEE. Trimming stripped 0 bases from V and 4 bases from J, with 13 bases between.

The DNA of the CDR3 is TGTGCCAGCAGCGTCAACAGTGCATCCCCTGGAAACACCATATATTTT. It codes for CASSVNSASPGNTIYF. The chain has TRBV9 and TRBJ1-3, with no clear D. CDR1 and CDR2 (germline): SGDLS, YYNGEE. The CDR3 is 16 amino acids. Trimming stripped 2 bases from V and 2 bases from J, with 14 bases between.